This TCR beta chain was captured by sequencing in a study of post-analysis software for immune sequencing data. About the study: As for disease course, relapsing-remitting, secondary progressive and progressive-relapsing multiple sclerosis were all included. Regarding the study as a whole: With F measure, samples from one preparation batch clustered together strongly. Multiple sclerosis was associated with a significant reduction in normalized Chao1 diversity relative to controls.

This clonotype was counted between two and nine times. Its cognate antigen is unknown. TCR beta libraries were prepared from cDNA with unique molecular identifiers. T cells, roughly 0.95 to 10 million of them, yielded approximately 530,000 cDNA molecules. In TCRdb, the PCR reads were re-called with MiXCR into one record per CDR3 protein. The sample has hundreds of thousands of distinct CDR3 sequences; approximately 57% are singletons. The sample taken for sequencing was blood. The receptor comes from a girl between 5 and 17 years old with multiple sclerosis.

The CDR3 coding sequence is TGCGCCAGCAGCTGGGGGGGGGACAAACGATACGAGCAGTACTTC. Translation: CASSWGGDKRYEQYF. The chain employs TRBV5-1 and TRBJ2-7; weak D call: TRBD2 (7 bases). V lost 3 bases and J 4 bases, leaving 17 bases between the germline ends. Per germline, CDR1 SGHRS and CDR2 YFSETQ. The CDR3 consists of 15 residues.